Listed below are T cell receptor beta chains from one sample, sequenced in a study of OX40 agonist ivuxolimab in advanced cancers. Clones were sequenced by immunoSEQ multiplex PCR, and TCRdb holds only the in-frame ones, with some missing. The sample has over 45,000 clones, about 88% seen once; the top ten hold 9.9%. This material consisted of CD4+ or CD8+ T cells sorted from blood, taken in a trial of the OX40 agonist ivuxolimab. The receptors shown here come from an adult with an advanced solid tumor such as melanoma, head and neck, liver or kidney cancer. Each CDR3 is given with its conserved first and last residue. D genes are given only for firm matches. Rows may omit the clone size; those that give it use once, few, many or a size class.

size	V	D	J	length	CDR3	DNA
.	TRBV11-2	.	TRBJ2-3	15	CASSPRTDLTDTQYF	TGTGCCAGCAGCCCCCGGACAGACCTAACAGATACGCAGTATTTT
.	TRBV6-5	.	TRBJ2-1	11	CASSLENEQFF	TGTGCCAGCAGTTTAGAGAATGAGCAGTTCTTC
.	TRBV7-3	.	TRBJ2-4	14	CASSSGRGKNIQYF	TGTGCCAGCAGCTCGGGAAGAGGCAAAAACATTCAGTACTTC
.	TRBV30	.	TRBJ2-7	13	CAWSVLRGYEQYF	TGTGCCTGGAGTGTACTGAGGGGCTACGAGCAGTACTTC
.	TRBV29-1	.	TRBJ2-1	13	CSVGGSSYNEQFF	TGCAGCGTTGGGGGTAGCTCCTACAATGAGCAGTTCTTC
.	TRBV2	.	TRBJ2-2	14	CASSGLRGTGELFF	TGTGCCAGCAGTGGGCTAAGGGGAACCGGGGAGCTGTTTTTT
.	TRBV6-1	.	TRBJ1-1	14	CASRRGGGDTEAFF	TGTGCCAGCAGGAGGGGAGGGGGGGACACTGAAGCTTTCTTT
few	TRBV18	TRBD1	TRBJ1-3	14	CASSPETGGNTIYF	TGTGCCAGCTCACCGGAGACAGGGGGAAACACCATATATTTT
.	TRBV13	TRBD1	TRBJ1-6	13	CASQDRVGSPLHF	TGTGCCAGCCAAGACAGGGTCGGTTCACCCCTCCACTTT
once	TRBV5-1	.	TRBJ2-3	15	CASSLAVGATDTQYF	TGCGCCAGCAGCTTGGCCGTTGGGGCCACAGATACGCAGTATTTT
.	TRBV10-3	TRBD2	TRBJ2-7	13	CAIGTSGSYEQYF	TGTGCCATAGGGACTAGCGGATCCTACGAGCAGTACTTC
few	TRBV11-2	TRBD2	TRBJ2-7	15	CASSLKWTSGYEQYF	TGTGCCAGCAGCTTAAAGTGGACTAGCGGATACGAGCAGTACTTC
.	TRBV10-3	.	TRBJ2-5	12	CAISAGGETQYF	TGTGCCATCAGTGCGGGTGGGGAGACCCAGTACTTC
.	TRBV5-1	TRBD2	TRBJ2-1	16	CASSPAGTSGSNEQFF	TGCGCCAGCAGTCCGGCCGGGACTAGCGGTAGCAATGAGCAGTTCTTC
few	TRBV7-2	TRBD1	TRBJ1-1	16	CASSFRGQLLNTEAFF	TGTGCCAGCAGCTTCCGGGGACAGCTTTTGAACACTGAAGCTTTCTTT
few	TRBV14	TRBD2	TRBJ2-1	15	CASSRIAGGYNEQFF	TGTGCCAGCAGCCGGATAGCGGGAGGGTACAATGAGCAGTTCTTC
.	TRBV5-1	.	TRBJ1-6	14	CASSLGQYNSPLHF	TGCGCCAGCAGCTTGGGACAGTATAATTCACCCCTCCACTTT
.	TRBV28	TRBD2	TRBJ2-7	15	CASSSGAGISYEQYF	TGTGCCAGCAGTTCCGGAGCGGGGATCTCCTACGAGCAGTACTTC
.	TRBV11-1	.	TRBJ2-7	14	CASSLSPYGDEQYF	TGTGCCAGCAGCTTAAGCCCCTACGGGGACGAGCAGTACTTC
.	TRBV18	TRBD2	TRBJ2-7	16	CASSPRLLAGDYEQYF	TGTGCCAGCTCACCCCGATTACTAGCGGGAGATTACGAGCAGTACTTC
.	TRBV19	TRBD1	TRBJ2-7	16	CASSSPSGTASYEQYF	TGTGCCAGTAGCTCCCCGTCCGGGACAGCCTCCTACGAGCAGTACTTC
.	TRBV5-4	.	TRBJ2-5	11	CASSRQETQYF	TGTGCCAGCAGCCGACAAGAGACCCAGTACTTC
.	TRBV30	.	TRBJ2-3	15	CAWSRGRGSTDTQYF	TGTGCCTGGAGTAGGGGGAGGGGTAGCACAGATACGCAGTATTTT